A selection of T cell receptor beta chains follows, all from one sample in a study of beta chain features in type 1 diabetes. Sequenced by immunoSEQ multiplex PCR; TCRdb stores in-frame clones only, minus some. The table includes roughly 300,000 clones, roughly an eighth detected once. The specimen sequenced was naive CD4+ T cells from blood. The source is a man in his thirties or forties with type 1 diabetes. CDR3s leave out the opening cysteine and the closing phenylalanine or tryptophan.

V	J	CDR3
TRBV7-2	TRBJ2-7	ASSWGSGRGSYEQY
TRBV2	TRBJ2-2	ASNQENTGELF
TRBV18	TRBJ2-7	ASSPPGTGGAYEQY
TRBV5-4	TRBJ2-1	ASSLGLAGRPSSYNEQF
TRBV28	TRBJ1-2	ASSFSGTNNGYT
TRBV30	TRBJ2-6	AWSVASRPGANVLT
TRBV7-3	TRBJ2-3	ASSLGLADTDTQY
TRBV15	TRBJ2-5	ATSPDRSETQY
TRBV7-2	TRBJ2-1	ASSPTAGVSEQF
TRBV5-1	TRBJ2-1	ASSSLGLAADNEQF
TRBV4-2	TRBJ2-7	ASSRLAGPYEQY